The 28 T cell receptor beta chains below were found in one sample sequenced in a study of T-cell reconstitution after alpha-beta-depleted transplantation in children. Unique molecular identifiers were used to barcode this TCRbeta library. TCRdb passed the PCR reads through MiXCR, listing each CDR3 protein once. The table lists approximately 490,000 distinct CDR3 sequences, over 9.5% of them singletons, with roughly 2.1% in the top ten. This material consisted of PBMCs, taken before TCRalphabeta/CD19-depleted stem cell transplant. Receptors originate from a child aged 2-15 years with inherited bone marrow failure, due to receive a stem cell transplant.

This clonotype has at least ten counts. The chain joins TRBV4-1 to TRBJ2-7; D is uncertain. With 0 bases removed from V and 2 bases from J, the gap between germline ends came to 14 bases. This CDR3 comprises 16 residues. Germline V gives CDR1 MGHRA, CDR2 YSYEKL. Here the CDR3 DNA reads TGCGCCAGCAGCCAAGATTTGGTACAGACGACCTACGAGCAGTACTTC. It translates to CASSQDLVQTTYEQYF.

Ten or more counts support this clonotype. The CDR3 nucleotides are TGTGCCAGCAGCGCCGGGACTTTCAGGGATGAGCAGTTCTTC. Its translation: CASSAGTFRDEQFF. The chain couples TRBV7-2 to TRBJ2-1; TRBD2 might be the D (6 bases). Germline lookup yields CDR1 SGHTA and CDR2 FQGNSA. Trimming took 5 bases from V and 8 from J, leaving 16 bases between them. The CDR3 loop spans 14 amino acids.

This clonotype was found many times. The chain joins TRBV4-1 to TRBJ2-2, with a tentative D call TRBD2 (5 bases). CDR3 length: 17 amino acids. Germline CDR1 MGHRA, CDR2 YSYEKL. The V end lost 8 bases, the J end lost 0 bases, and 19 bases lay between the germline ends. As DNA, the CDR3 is TGCGCCAGCGGGCTAGCCGGGCTACCTCCGAACACCGGGGAGCTGTTTTTT. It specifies CASGLAGLPPNTGELFF.

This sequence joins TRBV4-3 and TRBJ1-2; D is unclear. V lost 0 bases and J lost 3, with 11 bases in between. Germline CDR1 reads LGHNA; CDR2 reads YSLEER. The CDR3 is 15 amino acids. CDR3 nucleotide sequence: TGCGCCAGCAGCCAAGATATCTCCGGATACTATGGCTACACCTTC. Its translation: CASSQDISGYYGYTF.

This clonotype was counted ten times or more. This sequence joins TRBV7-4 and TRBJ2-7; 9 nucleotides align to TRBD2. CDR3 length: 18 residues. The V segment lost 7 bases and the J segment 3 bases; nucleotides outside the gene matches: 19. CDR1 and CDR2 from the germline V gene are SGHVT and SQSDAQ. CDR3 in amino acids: CASTNLGTSPEVVYEQYF. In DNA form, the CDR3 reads TGTGCCAGCACCAACTTGGGGACTAGCCCCGAAGTAGTCTACGAGCAGTACTTC. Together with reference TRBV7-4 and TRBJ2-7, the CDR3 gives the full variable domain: GAGVSQSPRYKVAKRGRDVALRCDSISGHVTLYWYRQTLGQGSEVLTYSQSDAQRDKSGRPSGRFSAERPERSVSTLKIQRTEQGDSAVYLCASTNLGTSPEVVYEQYFGPGTRLTVT.

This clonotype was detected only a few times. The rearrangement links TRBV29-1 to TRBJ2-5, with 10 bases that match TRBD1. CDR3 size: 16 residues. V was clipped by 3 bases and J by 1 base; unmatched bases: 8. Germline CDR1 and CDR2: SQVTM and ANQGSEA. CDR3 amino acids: CSVERGTGEIQETQYF. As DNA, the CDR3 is TGCAGCGTTGAGCGCGGGACAGGGGAGATCCAAGAGACCCAGTACTTC.

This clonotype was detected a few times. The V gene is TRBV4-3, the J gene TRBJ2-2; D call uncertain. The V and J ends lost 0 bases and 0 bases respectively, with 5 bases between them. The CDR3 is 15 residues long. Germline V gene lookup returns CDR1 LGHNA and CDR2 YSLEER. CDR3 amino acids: CASSQEWTNTGELFF. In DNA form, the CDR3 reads TGCGCCAGCAGCCAAGAATGGACGAACACCGGGGAGCTGTTTTTT.

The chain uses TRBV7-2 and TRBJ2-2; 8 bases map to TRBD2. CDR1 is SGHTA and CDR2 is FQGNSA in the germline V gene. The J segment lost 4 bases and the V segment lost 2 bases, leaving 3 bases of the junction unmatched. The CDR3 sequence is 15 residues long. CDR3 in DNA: TGTGCCAGCAGCTTAAGCGGGAGAAGCACCGGGGAGCTGTTTTTT. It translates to CASSLSGRSTGELFF.

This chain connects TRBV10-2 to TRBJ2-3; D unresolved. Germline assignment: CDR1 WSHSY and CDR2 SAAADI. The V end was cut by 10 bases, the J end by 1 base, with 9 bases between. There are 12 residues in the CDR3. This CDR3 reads CATATGTDTQYF. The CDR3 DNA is TGCGCCACCGCGACTGGCACAGATACGCAGTATTTT.

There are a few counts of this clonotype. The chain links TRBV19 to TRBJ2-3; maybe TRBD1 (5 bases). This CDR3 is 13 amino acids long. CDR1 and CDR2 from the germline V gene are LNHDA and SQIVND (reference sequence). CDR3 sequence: CPIRGGGTDTQYF. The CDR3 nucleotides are TGTCCCATTAGGGGTGGGGGCACAGATACGCAGTATTTT.

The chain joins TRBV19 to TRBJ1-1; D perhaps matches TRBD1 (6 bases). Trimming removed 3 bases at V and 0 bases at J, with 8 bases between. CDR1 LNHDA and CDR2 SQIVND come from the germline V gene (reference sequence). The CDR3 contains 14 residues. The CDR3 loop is CASSMGQMNTEAFF. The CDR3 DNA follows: TGTGCCAGTAGTATGGGACAAATGAACACTGAAGCTTTCTTT.

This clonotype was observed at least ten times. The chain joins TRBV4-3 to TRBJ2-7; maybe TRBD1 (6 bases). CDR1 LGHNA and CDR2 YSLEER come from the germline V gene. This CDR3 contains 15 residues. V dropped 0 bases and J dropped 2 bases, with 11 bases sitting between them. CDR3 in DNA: TGCGCCAGCAGCCAAGAAGTGGGGGCCCCCTACGAGCAGTACTTC. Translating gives CASSQEVGAPYEQYF.

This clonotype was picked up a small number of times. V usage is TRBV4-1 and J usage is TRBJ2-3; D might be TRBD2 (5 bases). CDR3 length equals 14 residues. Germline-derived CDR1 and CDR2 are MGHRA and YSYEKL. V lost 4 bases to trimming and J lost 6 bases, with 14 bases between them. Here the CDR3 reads CASSLFRDPDTQYF. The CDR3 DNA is TGCGCCAGCAGCCTCTTTCGGGATCCGGATACGCAGTATTTT.

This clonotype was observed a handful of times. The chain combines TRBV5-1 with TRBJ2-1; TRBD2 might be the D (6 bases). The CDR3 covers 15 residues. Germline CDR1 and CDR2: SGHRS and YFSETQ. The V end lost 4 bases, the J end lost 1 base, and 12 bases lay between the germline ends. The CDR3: CASSVPSASYNEQFF. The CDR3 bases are TGCGCCAGCAGCGTACCTAGCGCGTCCTACAATGAGCAGTTCTTC.

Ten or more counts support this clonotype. The CDR3 loop is CASSLVAVVGLARYEQYF. DNA for the CDR3: TGTGCCAGCAGCTTAGTAGCTGTAGTGGGACTAGCGAGATACGAGCAGTACTTC. The chain couples TRBV11-3 to TRBJ2-7, with 10 bases lining up with TRBD2. With 1 base clipped from V and 4 bases from J, the junction kept 13 bases outside the gene matches. Germline CDR1 reads SGHNT; CDR2 reads YENEEA. This CDR3 spans 18 amino acids.

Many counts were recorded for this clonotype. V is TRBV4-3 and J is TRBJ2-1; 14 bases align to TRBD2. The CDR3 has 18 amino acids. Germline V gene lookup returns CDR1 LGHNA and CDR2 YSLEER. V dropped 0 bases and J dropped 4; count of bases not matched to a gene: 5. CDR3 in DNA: TGCGCCAGCAGCCAAGATCTGGGGACTAGCGGGGGTTACAATGAGCAGTTCTTC. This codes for CASSQDLGTSGGYNEQFF.

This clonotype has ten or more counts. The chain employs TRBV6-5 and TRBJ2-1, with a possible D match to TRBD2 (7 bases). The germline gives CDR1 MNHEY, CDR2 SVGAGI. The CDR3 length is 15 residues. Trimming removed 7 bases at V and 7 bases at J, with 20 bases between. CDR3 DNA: TGTGCCAGCACCCTAACGGGGGGCTTGGTGAATGAGCAGTTCTTC. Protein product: CASTLTGGLVNEQFF.

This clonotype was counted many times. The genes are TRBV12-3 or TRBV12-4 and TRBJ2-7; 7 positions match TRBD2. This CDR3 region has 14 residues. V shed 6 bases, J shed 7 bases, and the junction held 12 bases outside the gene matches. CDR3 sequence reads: CASSRRERAREQYF. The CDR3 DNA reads TGTGCCAGCAGCCGGCGGGAGAGGGCGCGAGAGCAGTACTTC.

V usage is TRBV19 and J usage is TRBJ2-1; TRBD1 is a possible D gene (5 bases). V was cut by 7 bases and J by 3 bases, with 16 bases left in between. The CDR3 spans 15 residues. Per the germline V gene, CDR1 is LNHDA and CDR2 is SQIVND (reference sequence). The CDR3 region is CASTPGNTLYNEQFF. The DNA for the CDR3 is TGTGCCAGTACCCCAGGGAATACCCTCTACAATGAGCAGTTCTTC.

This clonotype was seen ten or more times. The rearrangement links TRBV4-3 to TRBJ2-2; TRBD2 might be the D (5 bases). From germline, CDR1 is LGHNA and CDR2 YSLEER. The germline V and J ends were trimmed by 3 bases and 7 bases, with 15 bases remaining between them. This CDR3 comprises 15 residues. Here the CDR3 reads CASSQPVSGVGELFF. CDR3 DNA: TGCGCCAGCAGCCAGCCCGTCAGCGGAGTCGGGGAGCTGTTTTTT.

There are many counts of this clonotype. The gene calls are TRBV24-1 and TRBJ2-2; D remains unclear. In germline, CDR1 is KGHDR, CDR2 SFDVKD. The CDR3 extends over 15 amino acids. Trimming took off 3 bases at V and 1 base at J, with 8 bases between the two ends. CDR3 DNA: TGTGCCACCAGTGATCCCCGCAGGAACACCGGGGAGCTGTTTTTT. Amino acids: CATSDPRRNTGELFF.

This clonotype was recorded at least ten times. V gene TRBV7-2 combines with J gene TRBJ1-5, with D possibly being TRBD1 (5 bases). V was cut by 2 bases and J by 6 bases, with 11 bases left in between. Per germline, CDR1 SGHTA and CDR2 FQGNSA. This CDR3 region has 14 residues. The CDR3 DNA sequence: TGTGCCAGCAGCTTACAGGGTATGGGTCAGCCCCAGCATTTT. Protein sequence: CASSLQGMGQPQHF.

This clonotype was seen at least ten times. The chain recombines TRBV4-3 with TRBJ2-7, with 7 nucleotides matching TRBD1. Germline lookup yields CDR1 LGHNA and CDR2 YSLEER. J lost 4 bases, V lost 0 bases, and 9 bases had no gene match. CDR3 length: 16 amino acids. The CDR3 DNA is TGCGCCAGCAGCCAAGATAGAGCAGGGGGAACTTACGAGCAGTACTTC. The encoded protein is CASSQDRAGGTYEQYF.

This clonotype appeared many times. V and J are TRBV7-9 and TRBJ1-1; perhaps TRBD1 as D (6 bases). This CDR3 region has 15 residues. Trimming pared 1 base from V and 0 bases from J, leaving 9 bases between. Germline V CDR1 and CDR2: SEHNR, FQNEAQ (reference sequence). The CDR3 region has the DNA TGTGCCAGCAGCTTAGGAACAGGGATGAACACTGAAGCTTTCTTT. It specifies CASSLGTGMNTEAFF. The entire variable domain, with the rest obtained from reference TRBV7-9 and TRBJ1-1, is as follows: DTGVSQNPRHKITKRGQNVTFRCDPISEHNRLYWYRQTLGQGPEFLTYFQNEAQLEKSRLLSDRFSAERPKGSFSTLEIQRTEQGDSAMYLCASSLGTGMNTEAFFGQGTRLTVV.

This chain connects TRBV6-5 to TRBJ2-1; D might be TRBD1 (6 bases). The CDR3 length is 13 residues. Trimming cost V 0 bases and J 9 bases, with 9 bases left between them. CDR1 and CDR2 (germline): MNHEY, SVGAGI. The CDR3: CASSYSDRSEQFF. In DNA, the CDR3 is TGTGCCAGCAGTTACTCCGACAGGAGTGAGCAGTTCTTC.

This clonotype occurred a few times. This CDR3 is CASSWDGTRINTGELFF. In DNA, the CDR3 is TGTGCCAGCAGCTGGGACGGGACTAGGATCAACACCGGGGAGCTGTTTTTT. V is TRBV9 and J is TRBJ2-2; TRBD2 aligns across 8 bases. This CDR3 comprises 17 residues. Germline V gene sequence: CDR1 SGDLS, CDR2 YYNGEE. J lost 2 bases, V lost 4 bases, and 10 bases had no gene match. Together with reference TRBV9 and TRBJ2-2, the CDR3 gives the full variable domain: DSGVTQTPKHLITATGQRVTLRCSPRSGDLSVYWYQQSLDQGLQFLIQYYNGEERAKGNILERFSAQQFPDLHSELNLSSLELGDSALYFCASSWDGTRINTGELFFGEGSRLTVL.

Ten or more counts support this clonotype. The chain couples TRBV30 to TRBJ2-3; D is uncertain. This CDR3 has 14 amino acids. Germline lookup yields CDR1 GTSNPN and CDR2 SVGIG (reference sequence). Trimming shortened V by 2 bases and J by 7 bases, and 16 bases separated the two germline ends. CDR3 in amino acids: CAWSPGPLANTQYF. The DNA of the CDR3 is TGTGCCTGGAGTCCGGGCCCGTTGGCTAATACGCAGTATTTT.

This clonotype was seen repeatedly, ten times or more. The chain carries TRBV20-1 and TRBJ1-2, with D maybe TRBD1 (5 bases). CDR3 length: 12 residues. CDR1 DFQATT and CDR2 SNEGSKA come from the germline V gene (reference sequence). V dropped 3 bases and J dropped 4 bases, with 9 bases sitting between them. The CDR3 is CSARWGIYGYTF. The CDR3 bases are TGCAGTGCTAGGTGGGGGATCTATGGCTACACCTTC.